The rows below give T cell receptor beta chains drawn from one sample of a study of CD8 T cells in ankylosing spondylitis. TCRdb redid the calling of the 5' RACE reads with MiXCR, one entry per CDR3 protein. The table has 150,000 or so distinct CDR3 sequences, 25% to 35% seen once. The specimen sequenced was synovial fluid, either unsorted or a sorted T cell fraction (not recorded which). The receptor source for this set is a male donor with ankylosing spondylitis. The CDR3 runs from the conserved cysteine through the conserved F or W. D genes are given only for firm matches. Expanded clones get a size class; other rows say once, few or many, or leave the size out.

clone size	D gene	V gene	J gene	CDR3 protein	CDR3 DNA
NA	NA	TRBV5-1	TRBJ1-4	CASSALQSEKLFF	TGCGCCAGCAGCGCCCTTCAGTCGGAAAAACTGTTTTTT
NA	TRBD1	TRBV5-1	TRBJ1-1	CASTRGDRTNTEAFF	TGCGCCAGCACCCGGGGGGACAGAACGAACACTGAAGCTTTCTTT
few	NA	TRBV20-1	TRBJ1-1	CSPYRQTHTEAFF	TGCAGTCCATACCGACAGACTCATACTGAAGCTTTCTTT
few	TRBD2	TRBV20-1	TRBJ2-4	CSAREGLAGGQDIQYF	TGCAGTGCTAGGGAGGGACTAGCGGGGGGGCAGGACATTCAGTACTTC
few	NA	TRBV6-1	TRBJ1-6	CASIQRGKPLHF	TGTGCCAGCATTCAACGGGGAAAACCCCTCCACTTT
few	NA	TRBV6-1	TRBJ1-4	CASREGQGLNEKLFF	TGTGCCAGCAGGGAGGGGCAGGGGTTAAATGAAAAACTGTTTTTT
NA	TRBD2	TRBV3-1	TRBJ2-3	CASSQAGRAADTQYF	TGTGCCAGCAGCCAAGCCGGGAGGGCCGCAGATACGCAGTATTTT
many	NA	TRBV2	TRBJ2-1	CASSGRAYNEQFF	TGTGCCAGCAGTGGTCGGGCATACAATGAGCAGTTCTTC
NA	NA	TRBV6-2/TRBV6-3	TRBJ2-1	CASRPGEFGYNEQFF	TGTGCCAGCAGACCTGGGGAGTTCGGTTACAATGAGCAGTTCTTC
medium-sized	TRBD1	TRBV30	TRBJ1-5	CAWRPADRNQPQHF	TGTGCCTGGAGGCCCGCGGACAGGAATCAGCCCCAGCATTTT
many	NA	TRBV29-1	TRBJ1-4	CSVRSQTNEKLFF	TGCAGCGTTCGAAGTCAGACGAATGAAAAACTGTTTTTT
NA	NA	TRBV24-1	TRBJ2-2	CATSGSDPPGELFF	TGTGCCACCAGTGGATCTGATCCCCCTGGGGAGCTGTTTTTT
NA	NA	TRBV5-5	TRBJ2-5	CASSLFAGLGQETQYF	TGTGCCAGCAGCTTATTCGCGGGGCTTGGCCAAGAGACCCAGTACTTC
few	NA	TRBV7-9	TRBJ1-2	CASSSRERANYGYTF	TGTGCCAGCAGCTCCCGGGAACGGGCTAACTATGGCTACACCTTC
NA	NA	TRBV28	TRBJ1-1	CASARVSAEAFF	TGTGCCAGCGCAAGGGTCTCGGCTGAAGCTTTCTTT
few	TRBD1	TRBV28	TRBJ2-7	CASRTSGTVYEQYF	TGTGCCAGCAGGACATCCGGGACAGTCTACGAGCAGTACTTC
NA	TRBD2	TRBV12-3/TRBV12-4	TRBJ2-2	CASTRGLAVTGELFF	TGTGCCAGTACCCGAGGGCTAGCGGTCACCGGGGAGCTGTTTTTT
many	NA	TRBV15	TRBJ1-5	CATSSSGTSNQPQHF	TGTGCCACCAGCAGCTCCGGGACAAGCAATCAGCCCCAGCATTTT
NA	NA	TRBV12-3/TRBV12-4	TRBJ2-5	CASSAQGVLKETQYF	TGTGCCAGCAGCGCACAGGGTGTTCTCAAGGAGACCCAGTACTTC
NA	TRBD2	TRBV6-1	TRBJ2-1	CASSRLAGGLNEQFF	TGTGCCAGCAGCCGACTAGCGGGGGGGCTCAATGAGCAGTTCTTC
NA	NA	TRBV5-4	TRBJ2-7	CASSLAKSSYEQYF	TGTGCCAGCAGCCTAGCGAAAAGCTCCTACGAGCAGTACTTC
NA	NA	TRBV7-2	TRBJ1-2	CASSLVKGSGGYTF	TGTGCCAGCAGCTTAGTCAAGGGAAGTGGAGGCTACACCTTC
NA	NA	TRBV5-4	TRBJ2-1	CAFGAPSYNEQFF	TGTGCCTTCGGTGCCCCCTCCTACAATGAGCAGTTCTTC
NA	TRBD2	TRBV6-1	TRBJ2-2	CASSEGLGGTGELFF	TGTGCCAGCAGTGAGGGACTAGGAGGGACCGGGGAGCTGTTTTTT
NA	NA	TRBV29-1	TRBJ1-2	CSEDYGYTF	TGCTCTGAAGACTATGGCTACACCTTC
few	TRBD2	TRBV18	TRBJ2-7	CASSPRTSETYEQYF	TGTGCCAGCTCACCCAGGACTAGCGAGACCTACGAGCAGTACTTC